The clone carrying this TCR beta chain was counted only a few times. Antigen specificity is unknown. The CDR3 spans 15 residues. V was cut by 5 bases and J by 1 base, with 12 bases left in between. Per the germline V gene, CDR1 is SGHRS and CDR2 is YFSETQ. The TCR beta CDR3 regions underwent amplification using RNA transcripts as the source. The study used the HTBI primer set for a first-round RT-PCR of the TCR CDR3. TCRdb re-analysed the multiplex PCR reads in MiXCR, keeping a single row per CDR3 protein. Found here are under 400,000 distinct CDR3 sequences, just under 25% of them singletons; the top ten hold 73%. The data belong to a study of T cells in Graves' hyperthyroidism and ophthalmopathy. Study-wide points: Ophthalmopathy was predicted by the model a median of roughly 6.7 months ahead of onset.

The sequence was obtained from a man in his forties or fifties with Graves' hyperthyroidism. V is TRBV5-1 and J is TRBJ2-2; possible D gene TRBD1, 6 bases. Material: blood. The CDR3 sequence is CASRVTGRNTGELFF. Here the CDR3 DNA reads TGCGCCAGCAGGGTAACAGGGCGGAACACCGGGGAGCTGTTTTTT.